A single sample is the source of the 25 T cell receptor beta chains below, sequenced in a study of T cell repertoires in aging, cancer and after chemotherapy. Peripheral blood genomic DNA, not sorted cells or RNA, was the template. Multiplex touch-down PCR with TRB-A/B primers amplified rearranged V-D-J TRB sequences. From the multiplex PCR reads, TCRdb called clonotypes with MiXCR, one entry per CDR3 protein. The sample lists several thousand distinct CDR3 sequences, less than 70% seen once, with just over 3.5% in the top ten. The sample taken for sequencing was blood. All receptors come from a human donor with a solid tumor.

J is TRBJ2-3 and V is TRBV20-1; 7 bases line up with TRBD1. Germline V gene data show CDR1 as DFQATT and CDR2 as SNEGSKA (reference sequence). The CDR3 is 15 residues long. The V segment lost 8 bases and the J segment 7 bases; nucleotides outside the gene matches: 18. The CDR3 sequence: CSSQGRKRGGNTQYF. CDR3 bases: TGCAGTTCACAGGGGAGAAAAAGGGGTGGGAATACGCAGTATTTT.

The V call is TRBV20-1, the J call TRBJ2-3, with D perhaps matching TRBD2 (5 bases). The CDR3 extends over 13 amino acids. Trimming removed 3 bases from V and 9 bases from J, with 16 bases in between. Per the germline V gene, CDR1 is DFQATT and CDR2 is SNEGSKA (reference sequence). The DNA for the CDR3 is TGCAGTGCTAGTCCCATAGAGGGCAAGACGCAGTATTTT. This sequence encodes CSASPIEGKTQYF.

The chain carries TRBV5-1 and TRBJ2-3, with 12 bases aligning to TRBD2. The germline CDR1 and CDR2 sequences are SGHRS and YFSETQ. The junction had 11 bases not matched to a gene; V was cut back by 0 bases and J by 9 bases. The CDR3 spans 17 residues. This CDR3 reads CASSLAATSGSQGTQYF. The CDR3 nucleotides read TGCGCCAGCAGCTTGGCCGCGACTAGCGGGAGTCAGGGGACGCAGTATTTT.

A few counts support this clonotype. The chain links TRBV30 to TRBJ2-7; 7 nucleotides agree with TRBD2. The CDR3 extends over 14 amino acids. With 4 bases clipped from V and 0 bases from J, the junction kept 6 bases outside the gene matches. Germline loops: CDR1 GTSNPN, CDR2 SVGIG (reference sequence). CDR3 coding DNA: TGTGCCTGGAAGCGGGACTTCGGCTCCTACGAGCAGTACTTC. Its translation: CAWKRDFGSYEQYF.

V is TRBV19 and J is TRBJ1-1; the D is unclear. CDR3 length: 13 amino acids. The V gene lost 3 bases and the J gene lost 4 bases, with 9 bases spanning the gap. Germline assignment: CDR1 LNHDA and CDR2 SQIVND (reference sequence). The CDR3 here is CASSISGSTEAFF. CDR3 DNA sequence: TGTGCCAGTAGTATTAGTGGGAGCACTGAAGCTTTCTTT.

Note on this clonotype: Sequence at one end of the junction differs from germline and may be a read error. The V call is TRBV4-3, the J call TRBJ1-3; D gene unclear. The CDR3 is 15 residues long. Germline assignment: CDR1 LGHNA and CDR2 YSLEER. The DNA of the CDR3 is TGCGCCTGCAGCCAATTCCGAGACTCTGGAAACACCATATATTTT. It codes for CACSQFRDSGNTIYF.

The chain carries TRBV7-3 and TRBJ2-7, with unresolved D. Trimming removed 3 bases from V and 2 bases from J, with 8 bases in between. This CDR3 region has 13 residues. In germline, CDR1 is SGHTA, CDR2 FQGTGA. The CDR3 here is CASSLFRAYEQYF. For the CDR3, the DNA is TGTGCCAGCAGCTTGTTCAGAGCCTACGAGCAGTACTTC. The whole variable domain, filled in from reference TRBV7-3 and TRBJ2-7, reads GAGVSQTPSNKVTEKGKYVELRCDPISGHTALYWYRQSLGQGPEFLIYFQGTGAADDSGLPNDRFFAVRPEGSVSTLKIQRTERGDSAVYLCASSLFRAYEQYFGPGTRLTVT.

This clonotype appeared a few times. This chain joins TRBV7-2 and TRBJ2-3; 7 bases agree with TRBD2. This CDR3 comprises 14 residues. V lost 6 bases, J lost 1 base, and 4 bases stayed unmatched. Germline V CDR1 and CDR2: SGHTA, FQGNSA. CDR3: CASSILARTDTQYF. CDR3 nucleotide sequence: TGTGCCAGCAGTATACTAGCGCGCACAGATACGCAGTATTTT.

The gene calls are TRBV18 and TRBJ2-7, with 8 bases that match TRBD1. Germline V lookup: CDR1 KGHSH, CDR2 LQKENI. J lost 2 bases, V lost 6 bases, and 9 bases had no gene match. CDR3 length: 15 residues. CDR3 DNA sequence: TGTGCCAGCTCCCCAGGACAGGGCAAAACCTACGAGCAGTACTTC. As protein: CASSPGQGKTYEQYF.

V gene TRBV5-4 combines with J gene TRBJ2-1; D uncertain. Germline V gene sequence: CDR1 SGHNT, CDR2 YYREEE (reference sequence). The CDR3 totals 14 residues. Trimming took 0 bases from V and 3 from J, leaving 7 bases between them. CDR3 nucleotide sequence: TGTGCCAGCAGCTTGGTACAGAGCTACAATGAGCAGTTCTTC. This codes for CASSLVQSYNEQFF.

The rearrangement links TRBV7-9 to TRBJ1-1, with D possibly being TRBD1 (5 bases). CDR3 length: 13 amino acids. Trimming took off 3 bases at V and 5 bases at J, with 10 bases between the two ends. Looked up from germline, CDR1 is SEHNR and CDR2 is FQNEAQ (reference sequence). The CDR3 sequence is CASSFSGTTEAFF. Written as DNA, the CDR3 is TGTGCCAGCAGCTTCTCAGGGACTACTGAAGCTTTCTTT.

This clonotype showed up just once. V is TRBV11-2 and J is TRBJ1-6; 8 bases align to TRBD1. The CDR3 loop spans 13 amino acids. From germline, CDR1 is SGHAT and CDR2 FQNNGV. Germline trimming cut 7 bases from V and 8 bases from J; bases unmatched to any gene: 4. For the CDR3, the DNA is TGTGCCAGCAATAAACAGGGGGATTCACCCCTCCACTTT. This gives the protein CASNKQGDSPLHF.

V usage is TRBV7-2 and J usage is TRBJ1-2; possibly TRBD1 for D (5 bases). V was clipped by 0 bases and J by 7 bases, with 12 bases between them. Germline-derived CDR1 and CDR2 are SGHTA and FQGNSA. The CDR3 loop spans 14 amino acids. DNA of the CDR3: TGTGCCAGCAGCTTAGCGGGCAGGGCCCGTGGCTACACCTTC. This encodes CASSLAGRARGYTF.

The CDR3 DNA reads as TGTGCCAGCAGACAGGGGGCGGGTGGCTACACCTTC. Translation gives CASRQGAGGYTF. The chain is built from TRBV12-3 or TRBV12-4 and TRBJ1-2; 9 bases are shared with TRBD1. The CDR3 length is 12 residues. Trimming at V came to 6 bases and at J to 7 bases, leaving 3 bases not matched to a gene.

This rearrangement joins TRBV6-5 to TRBJ2-1, with D unclear. Germline CDR1 reads MNHEY; CDR2 reads SVGAGI. Trimming pared 6 bases from V and 0 bases from J, leaving 6 bases between. The CDR3 extends over 13 amino acids. Written as DNA, the CDR3 is TGTGCCAGCAGCCTGAGCTCCTACAATGAGCAGTTCTTC. Translation: CASSLSSYNEQFF.

The J gene is TRBJ2-7, the V gene TRBV19, with a tentative D call TRBD1 (5 bases). This CDR3 is built from 11 residues. V lost 7 bases and J lost 6, with 10 bases in between. The germline gives CDR1 LNHDA, CDR2 SQIVND (reference sequence). This CDR3 is CASMGLAEQYF. CDR3 DNA: TGTGCCAGTATGGGGCTCGCCGAGCAGTACTTC. The entire variable domain, with the rest obtained from reference TRBV19 and TRBJ2-7, is as follows: DGGITQSPKYLFRKEGQNVTLSCEQNLNHDAMYWYRQDPGQGLRLIYYSQIVNDFQKGDIAEGYSVSREKKESFPLTVTSAQKNPTAFYLCASMGLAEQYFGPGTRLTVT.

V usage is TRBV27 and J usage is TRBJ2-2; D is uncertain. V lost 3 bases and J lost 2, with 7 bases in between. Germline V lookup: CDR1 MNHEY, CDR2 SMNVEV (reference sequence). The CDR3 length is 14 residues. CDR3 region: CASSFGRNTGELFF. The CDR3 DNA reads TGTGCCAGCAGTTTCGGACGTAACACCGGGGAGCTGTTTTTT.

The gene calls are TRBV30 and TRBJ1-2; D might be TRBD1 (5 bases). The V and J ends lost 0 bases and 10 bases respectively, with 9 bases between them. Looked up from germline, CDR1 is GTSNPN and CDR2 is SVGIG (reference sequence). This CDR3 is 11 amino acids long. CDR3 region: CAWSVTADYTF. In DNA, the CDR3 is TGTGCCTGGAGTGTGACAGCTGACTACACCTTC.

V and J are TRBV29-1 and TRBJ2-7; a weak D match, TRBD1 (6 bases). V lost 2 bases to trimming and J lost 2 bases, with 13 bases between them. The CDR3 sequence is 14 residues long. From germline, CDR1 is SQVTM and CDR2 ANQGSEA. CDR3 protein: CSVESGTRTYEQYF. Here the CDR3 DNA reads TGCAGCGTTGAATCAGGGACACGGACCTACGAGCAGTACTTC.

The chain is built from TRBV7-9 and TRBJ1-2, with D maybe TRBD1 (5 bases). Trimming removed 5 bases from V and 2 bases from J, with 21 bases in between. Looked up from germline, CDR1 is SEHNR and CDR2 is FQNEAQ (reference sequence). The CDR3 covers 17 residues. CDR3 sequence reads: CASSPTSGTSLNYGYTF. DNA for the CDR3: TGTGCCAGCAGCCCTACCTCCGGGACCTCCTTAAACTATGGCTACACCTTC.

The chain joins TRBV7-2 to TRBJ2-2, with 7 nucleotides matching TRBD2. CDR1 is SGHTA and CDR2 is FQGNSA in the germline V gene. This CDR3 spans 15 amino acids. The trim removed 4 bases at V and 1 base at J, leaving 3 bases unmatched. The CDR3 sequence is CASSSGLRNTGELFF. In nucleotides, the CDR3 is TGTGCCAGCAGCTCGGGACTAAGGAACACCGGGGAGCTGTTTTTT.

The CDR3 region has the DNA TGTGCCAGTACCGGGGGTGAAGCTTTCTTT. Translating it yields CASTGGEAFF. The J gene is TRBJ1-1, the V gene TRBV19; TRBD1 might be the D (5 bases). V was shortened by 7 bases and J by 7 bases, with 7 bases between the two germline ends. CDR1 and CDR2 (germline): LNHDA, SQIVND (reference sequence). The CDR3 is made up of 10 amino acids.

The J gene is TRBJ2-2, the V gene TRBV19; the match to TRBD2 covers 7 bases. CDR1 LNHDA and CDR2 SQIVND come from the germline V gene (reference sequence). The ends lost 4 bases at V and 4 bases at J; junction bases unmatched: 9. CDR3 length: 16 amino acids. The CDR3 DNA follows: TGTGCCAGTAGTACCCTTGGGGGGGGGAGCACCGGGGAGCTGTTTTTT. Translation: CASSTLGGGSTGELFF. Drawing the rest from reference TRBV19 and TRBJ2-2, the complete variable domain is DGGITQSPKYLFRKEGQNVTLSCEQNLNHDAMYWYRQDPGQGLRLIYYSQIVNDFQKGDIAEGYSVSREKKESFPLTVTSAQKNPTAFYLCASSTLGGGSTGELFFGEGSRLTVL.

This chain links TRBV7-6 with TRBJ1-1; TRBD1 aligns across 7 bases. The CDR3 runs 15 residues. Looked up from germline, CDR1 is SGHVS and CDR2 is FNYEAQ. The junction had 6 bases not matched to a gene; V was cut back by 5 bases and J by 0 bases. The CDR3 bases are TGTGCCAGCAGCCCAACAGGGGCCCTGAACACTGAAGCTTTCTTT. Translating gives CASSPTGALNTEAFF.

About this clonotype itself: The junction shows a germline mismatch at one end, possibly a read error. V usage is TRBV7-7 and J usage is TRBJ2-2; D is perhaps TRBD1 or TRBD2 (5 bases each). Germline CDR1 SSHAT, CDR2 FNYEAQ (reference sequence). The CDR3 runs to 13 residues. CDR3 region: CASSFGGTGELFF. CDR3 bases: TGTGCTAGCAGCTTTGGGGGCACCGGGGAGCTGTTTTTT.